This T cell receptor (beta chain) was observed in a study of CD8 T cell repertoires and HIV-1 epitope variants. Background on the study: Controls included no peptide, Ebola AY9 epitope, and a CMV, EBV, flu pool. Enriched T cells were co-cultured with equal autologous T cell-negative cells.

TCRdb keeps only in-frame clones here, not all; method: immunoSEQ multiplex PCR. The sample lists some 6,000 clones; about 65% were seen once. Trimming left V 4 bases short and J 9 bases short, with 14 bases between. Germline-derived CDR1 and CDR2 are SGHNT and YYREEE (reference sequence). This CDR3 is 13 amino acids long. With regard to this clone: Antigen: not known.

The chain recombines TRBV5-4 with TRBJ2-1; D perhaps matches TRBD2 (5 bases). This receptor was obtained from a male donor with HIV. The sequenced sample consisted of cultured CD8+ T cells derived from PBMCs. The CDR3 protein is CASSQNSVVEQFF. The DNA of the CDR3 is TGTGCCAGCAGCCAAAATAGCGTTGTTGAGCAGTTCTTC.